The 15 T cell receptor beta chains listed next were all sequenced from one sample in a study of blood T cell repertoires in COVID-19. Produced via immunoSEQ multiplex PCR; TCRdb's table is partial and in-frame only. The sample carries roughly 100,000 clones, roughly nine tenths recorded once. The specimen was peripheral blood. The receptors shown here come from an elderly woman in a cohort sampled during active COVID-19.

The CDR3 is CAWTPYSNQPQHF. CDR3 sequence (DNA): TGTGCCTGGACCCCCTATAGCAATCAGCCCCAGCATTTT. The rearrangement uses TRBV30 and TRBJ1-5, with no clear D. This CDR3 comprises 13 residues. Germline V gene lookup returns CDR1 GTSNPN and CDR2 SVGIG (reference sequence). Trimming removed 4 bases at V and 0 bases at J, with 7 bases between.

The chain employs TRBV5-4 and TRBJ1-5, with TRBD1 matching 12 bases. The CDR3 is made up of 16 amino acids. The V gene's germline CDR1 is SGHNT and CDR2 YYREEE (reference sequence). J was trimmed by 4 bases and V by 0 bases; bases with no gene match: 2. The CDR3, as DNA: TGTGCCAGCAGCTTGGGGGGACAGGGGGCGAATCAGCCCCAGCATTTT. Translation gives CASSLGGQGANQPQHF.

V and J are TRBV24-1 and TRBJ2-5, with D perhaps TRBD1 (5 bases). The CDR3 is 14 amino acids. Germline loops: CDR1 KGHDR, CDR2 SFDVKD. The V and J ends lost 4 bases and 5 bases respectively, with 13 bases between them. Written as DNA, the CDR3 is TGTGCCACCAGTGACACAGGTATCGGGGAGACCCAGTACTTC. Amino acids: CATSDTGIGETQYF.

This sequence joins TRBV28 and TRBJ1-1, with 7 bases that match TRBD1. Per germline, CDR1 MDHEN and CDR2 SYDVKM. The CDR3 has 15 residues. V shed 7 bases and J 3 bases; nucleotides not matched to a gene: 11. The CDR3 region is CASIPPAGGYTEAFF. CDR3 nucleotide sequence: TGTGCCAGCATACCACCGGCAGGGGGGTACACTGAAGCTTTCTTT.

The chain links TRBV9 to TRBJ2-2, with TRBD1 matching over 7 bases. The CDR3 is made up of 15 amino acids. Germline V gives CDR1 SGDLS, CDR2 YYNGEE. The V and J ends lost 0 bases and 6 bases, in that order; junction bases with no gene match: 5. The CDR3 DNA reads TGTGCCAGCAGCGTAGAAGGGGGCTACGCCGGGGAGCTGTTTTTT. It yields the protein CASSVEGGYAGELFF.

The gene calls are TRBV11-2 and TRBJ1-5, with TRBD1 identical over 7 bases. Trimming removed 2 bases from V and 8 bases from J; junction bases left unmatched: 0. The CDR3 length is 12 residues. Germline-derived CDR1 and CDR2 are SGHAT and FQNNGV. CDR3 protein: CASSLTGEPQHF. In DNA form, the CDR3 reads TGTGCCAGCAGCTTAACAGGGGAGCCCCAGCATTTT.

The rearrangement joins TRBV18 to TRBJ2-1; TRBD2 agrees at 14 bases. CDR3 length equals 15 residues. The germline gives CDR1 KGHSH, CDR2 LQKENI. The V gene end was trimmed by 6 bases and the J gene end by 8 bases; junction bases not matched to a gene: 6. The CDR3 here is CASSLGLAGEDEQFF. CDR3 in DNA: TGTGCCAGCTCCCTGGGACTAGCGGGAGAGGATGAGCAGTTCTTC.

V and J are TRBV2 and TRBJ1-1, with 8 bases identical to TRBD1. Per the germline V gene, CDR1 is SNHLY and CDR2 is FYNNEI. CDR3 length: 11 residues. V gave up 10 bases and J gave up 5 bases; unmatched junction bases: 3. CDR3 coding DNA: TGTGCCACGGACAGGGAAACTGAAGCTTTCTTT. This codes for CATDRETEAFF.

The chain links TRBV20-1 to TRBJ2-7; TRBD2 is a possible D gene (6 bases). V was cut by 3 bases and J by 3 bases, with 21 bases left in between. CDR3 length equals 16 residues. From germline, CDR1 is DFQATT and CDR2 SNEGSKA (reference sequence). CDR3 protein: CSASRPHRGSGYEQYF. The CDR3 region has the DNA TGCAGTGCTAGTCGCCCCCACCGGGGGAGTGGCTACGAGCAGTACTTC.

This clone has only one observation. The chain links TRBV6-4 to TRBJ1-5; no definite D call. V dropped 8 bases and J dropped 0 bases, with 11 bases sitting between them. This CDR3 spans 14 amino acids. Germline-derived CDR1 and CDR2 are MRHNA and SNTAGT. DNA for the CDR3: TGTGCCAGCCGGACGGGGTATAGCAATCAGCCCCAGCATTTT. Its protein product is CASRTGYSNQPQHF.

This clone turned up a few times. In the same sample, other DNA sequences code for this CDR3. CDR3 protein: CASSPPGSGNTEAFF. CDR3 DNA sequence: TGTGCCAGCTCACCACCGGGAAGCGGGAACACTGAAGCTTTCTTT. The chain employs TRBV18 and TRBJ1-1; D remains ambiguous. The CDR3 has 15 amino acids. Germline-derived CDR1 and CDR2 are KGHSH and LQKENI. Trimming pared 0 bases from V and 1 base from J, leaving 9 bases between.

This rearrangement joins TRBV18 to TRBJ2-1; D is perhaps TRBD1 (6 bases). Germline V gives CDR1 KGHSH, CDR2 LQKENI. Trimming removed 3 bases at V and 5 bases at J, with 11 bases between. This CDR3 spans 14 amino acids. The CDR3 protein is CASSPMDSHNEQFF. The CDR3 nucleotides read TGTGCCAGCTCACCGATGGACAGTCACAATGAGCAGTTCTTC.

Note on this clone: Sequence at one end of the junction differs from germline and may be a read error. The chain uses TRBV7-7 and TRBJ2-5; weak D call: TRBD2 (6 bases). This CDR3 spans 15 amino acids. Germline CDR1 and CDR2: SSHAT and FNYEAQ (reference sequence). The CDR3 loop reads CASSSRGGQGETQYF. CDR3 coding DNA: TGTGCTAGCAGCTCGCGGGGAGGCCAAGGAGAGACCCAGTACTTC.

The chain uses TRBV9 and TRBJ1-1; D is possibly TRBD1 (5 bases). CDR1 is SGDLS and CDR2 is YYNGEE in the germline V gene. CDR3 length equals 14 residues. V shed 0 bases and J shed 4 bases, with 10 bases lying between them. The CDR3 DNA sequence: TGTGCCAGCAGCGTAGGGCCAGGGCCCACTGAAGCTTTCTTT. It translates to CASSVGPGPTEAFF.

The chain couples TRBV6-5 to TRBJ1-1; 9 nucleotides align to TRBD1. The V gene end was trimmed by 7 bases and the J gene end by 7 bases; junction bases not matched to a gene: 10. There are 14 residues in the CDR3. Germline V gene sequence: CDR1 MNHEY, CDR2 SVGAGI. The CDR3, as DNA: TGTGCCAGCACCCCGGGACAGGGCGGCATTGAAGCTTTCTTT. Translating it yields CASTPGQGGIEAFF.